What follows is one T cell receptor (beta chain) and its context. This entry belongs to a study of shared clonotypes between healthy human individuals. Tens of thousands of T cell genomes, or approximately 300 ng DNA, went into replicate PCRs of unsorted PBMC. Here immunoSEQ multiplex PCR was the method, and the copy in TCRdb shows in-frame clones only, minus some. The data hold around 500,000 clones, with about 78% observed a single time. Germline values: CDR1 MNHEY, CDR2 SMNVEV (reference sequence). With 2 bases removed from V and 7 bases from J, the gap between germline ends came to 5 bases. The length of the CDR3 is 11 residues.

This chain uses TRBV27 with TRBJ1-1, with D unclear. This sequence originates from a woman aged 40 to 50 in good health. Some clones in this sample may be carry-over from other donors' samples. Sequencing was done on a sample of PBMCs. DNA of the CDR3: TGTGCCAGCAGTTTAGGCGGTGAAGCTTTCTTT. It specifies CASSLGGEAFF.